Listed below are T cell receptor beta chains from one sample, sequenced in a study of PD-1 blockade in classical Hodgkin lymphoma. The data were produced by immunoSEQ multiplex PCR, yet TCRdb's version contains in-frame clones alone and is incomplete. The sample gives tens of thousands of clones, around 67% of which show up once; about 15% is in the top ten. The material was peripheral blood mononuclear cells (PBMCs), obtained before the second cycle of nivolumab. The receptors originated from a human donor with classical Hodgkin lymphoma. CDR3s include the opening cysteine and the closing phenylalanine or tryptophan. Fields, in order: J gene, clone size, V gene, D gene, CDR3 DNA, CDR3 protein. The D gene is left open where the match is weak. Where a row states a size, it is once, few, many or the class of an expanded clone; other rows omit it.

J gene: TRBJ2-5
clone size: .
V gene: TRBV14
D gene: TRBD1
CDR3 DNA: TGTGCCAGCAGCCGGGACAGTAAACTATTCCAAGAGACCCAGTACTTC
CDR3 protein: CASSRDSKLFQETQYF

J gene: TRBJ1-2
clone size: few
V gene: TRBV6-5
D gene: .
CDR3 DNA: TGTGCCAGCAGTTATGGCGGGGACTATGGCTACACCTTC
CDR3 protein: CASSYGGDYGYTF

J gene: TRBJ2-7
clone size: many
V gene: TRBV5-5
D gene: .
CDR3 DNA: TGTGCCAGCAGCCTAGACTACGAGCAGTACTTC
CDR3 protein: CASSLDYEQYF

J gene: TRBJ1-3
clone size: .
V gene: TRBV4-2
D gene: .
CDR3 DNA: TGTGCCAGCAGCCAAGAAGCTACAGGGTCGGGAAACACCATATATTTT
CDR3 protein: CASSQEATGSGNTIYF

J gene: TRBJ2-2
clone size: .
V gene: TRBV7-2
D gene: TRBD2
CDR3 DNA: TGTGCCAGCAGCTCCCCGAGAGCGGGGGGGGGACACCGGGAGCTGTTTTTT
CDR3 protein: CASSSPRAGGGHRELFF

J gene: TRBJ1-5
clone size: few
V gene: TRBV28
D gene: .
CDR3 DNA: TGTGCCAGCATCTTAGGGGCGGGTCAGCCCCAGCATTTT
CDR3 protein: CASILGAGQPQHF

J gene: TRBJ2-1
clone size: .
V gene: TRBV27
D gene: TRBD2
CDR3 DNA: TGTGCCAGCAGTGTTTCGGCGGGGGATTTCAATGAGCAGTTCTTC
CDR3 protein: CASSVSAGDFNEQFF

J gene: TRBJ1-5
clone size: .
V gene: TRBV6-1
D gene: TRBD1
CDR3 DNA: TGTGCCAGCAGTGAAGTACCAGGGGGTGGTTCTAGCAATCAGCCCCAGCATTTT
CDR3 protein: CASSEVPGGGSSNQPQHF

J gene: TRBJ2-7
clone size: .
V gene: TRBV6-1
D gene: .
CDR3 DNA: TGTGCCAGCAGTGTTCTCCGGGACTCTCGGTACGAGCAGTACTTC
CDR3 protein: CASSVLRDSRYEQYF

J gene: TRBJ1-6
clone size: .
V gene: TRBV7-3
D gene: TRBD1
CDR3 DNA: TGTGCCAGCAGCTCGGGAACCCCGGGACAGTTGTCTTCACCCCTCCACTTT
CDR3 protein: CASSSGTPGQLSSPLHF

J gene: TRBJ2-3
clone size: .
V gene: TRBV5-1
D gene: .
CDR3 DNA: TGCGCCAGCAGCTTGGGGGACGGTACCATGACAGATACGCAGTATTTT
CDR3 protein: CASSLGDGTMTDTQYF

J gene: TRBJ1-5
clone size: few
V gene: TRBV7-2
D gene: .
CDR3 DNA: TGTGCCAGCAGTCCTAGAGGGGCTGGGGAGAGCAATCAGCCCCAGCATTTT
CDR3 protein: CASSPRGAGESNQPQHF

J gene: TRBJ2-5
clone size: .
V gene: TRBV6-1
D gene: TRBD1
CDR3 DNA: TGTGCCAGCAGGCTACAGGGGCCAGAGACCCAGTACTTC
CDR3 protein: CASRLQGPETQYF

J gene: TRBJ2-7
clone size: .
V gene: TRBV6-5
D gene: TRBD2
CDR3 DNA: TGTGCCAGCAGTTCGACTAGCGGGGGGAAGCAGTACTTC
CDR3 protein: CASSSTSGGKQYF

J gene: TRBJ2-3
clone size: .
V gene: TRBV7-9
D gene: TRBD2
CDR3 DNA: TGTGCCAGCAGCGCCACTAGCGGGGAATCAGATACGCAGTATTTT
CDR3 protein: CASSATSGESDTQYF

J gene: TRBJ1-2
clone size: .
V gene: TRBV6-5
D gene: TRBD1
CDR3 DNA: TGTGCCAGCAGCAACCAGGGGGCGTACGATGGCTACACCTTC
CDR3 protein: CASSNQGAYDGYTF

J gene: TRBJ2-3
clone size: .
V gene: TRBV7-2
D gene: TRBD2
CDR3 DNA: TGTGCCAGCAGTATTGTCGGGGGAGGGACAGATACGCAGTATTTT
CDR3 protein: CASSIVGGGTDTQYF

J gene: TRBJ2-3
clone size: .
V gene: TRBV14
D gene: .
CDR3 DNA: TGTGCCAGCAGCCAAGAGAGGGGGACACGAACAGATACGCAGTATTTT
CDR3 protein: CASSQERGTRTDTQYF

J gene: TRBJ1-6
clone size: few
V gene: TRBV2
D gene: .
CDR3 DNA: TGTGCCAGCAGGGCGCAGACAGTCTATAATTCACCCCTCCACTTT
CDR3 protein: CASRAQTVYNSPLHF

J gene: TRBJ2-3
clone size: few
V gene: TRBV10-3
D gene: TRBD1
CDR3 DNA: TGTGCCATCAGTGCATTTTTACAGGGGGAGTCAGATACGCAGTATTTT
CDR3 protein: CAISAFLQGESDTQYF

J gene: TRBJ2-7
clone size: .
V gene: TRBV2
D gene: .
CDR3 DNA: TGTGCCAGCAGGATGGGCCAGAACTACGAGCAGTACTTC
CDR3 protein: CASRMGQNYEQYF